This T cell receptor (beta chain) was found in a study of blood T cells in healthy people across ages. The study's findings and limits: What prevented conclusive comparison of naive and antigen-experienced cells was that PBMCs were unsorted.

The CDR3 loop spans 13 amino acids. The germline CDR1 and CDR2 sequences are SGHTA and FQGNSA. The germline V and J ends were trimmed by 5 bases and 3 bases, with 11 bases remaining between them. With a J-beta primer mix and a sample-barcoded 5' primer, a second PCR ran about 6 to 11 cycles. TCRdb ran MiXCR on the 5' RACE reads and lists one entry per CDR3 protein. The sample has approximately 790,000 distinct CDR3 sequences, about 59% seen once. Comment on this clonotype: Its antigen is not identified.

Sequencing was done on a sample of blood. This chain connects TRBV7-2 to TRBJ2-7; D remains ambiguous. The TCR comes from a man aged 25 to 40 in good health. The CDR3 DNA follows: TGTGCCAGCAGCACTCCCGTCGACTACGAGCAGTACTTC. Residues: CASSTPVDYEQYF.